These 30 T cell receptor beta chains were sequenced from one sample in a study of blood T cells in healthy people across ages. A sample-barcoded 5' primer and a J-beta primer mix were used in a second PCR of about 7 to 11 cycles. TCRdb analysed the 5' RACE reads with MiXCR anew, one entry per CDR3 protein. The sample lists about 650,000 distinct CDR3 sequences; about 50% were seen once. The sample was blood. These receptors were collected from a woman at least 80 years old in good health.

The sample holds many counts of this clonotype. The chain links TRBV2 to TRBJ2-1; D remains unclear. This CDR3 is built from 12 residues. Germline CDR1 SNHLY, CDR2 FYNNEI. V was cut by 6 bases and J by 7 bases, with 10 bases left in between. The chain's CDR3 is CASRDLINEQFF. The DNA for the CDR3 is TGTGCCAGCAGGGACCTGATAAATGAGCAGTTCTTC.

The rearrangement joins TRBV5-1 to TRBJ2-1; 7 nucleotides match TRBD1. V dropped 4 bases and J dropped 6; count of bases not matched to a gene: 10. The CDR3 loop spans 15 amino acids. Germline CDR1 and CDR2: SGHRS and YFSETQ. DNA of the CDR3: TGCGCCAGCAGCCCGGGACAGACCCTATCCAATGAGCAGTTCTTC. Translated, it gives CASSPGQTLSNEQFF.

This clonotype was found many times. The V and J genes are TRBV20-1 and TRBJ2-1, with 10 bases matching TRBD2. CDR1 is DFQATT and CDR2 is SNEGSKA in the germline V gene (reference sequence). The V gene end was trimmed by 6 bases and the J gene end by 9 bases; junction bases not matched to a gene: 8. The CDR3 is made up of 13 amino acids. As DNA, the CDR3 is TGCAGTGCACATGGGACTAGCGAGCGTGAGCAGTTCTTC. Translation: CSAHGTSEREQFF.

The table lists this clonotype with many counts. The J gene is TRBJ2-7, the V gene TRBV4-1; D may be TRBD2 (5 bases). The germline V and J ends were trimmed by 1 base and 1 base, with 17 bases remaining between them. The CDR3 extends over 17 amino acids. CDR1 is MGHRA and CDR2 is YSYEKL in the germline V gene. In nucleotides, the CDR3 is TGCGCCAGCAGCCAAGGGGTGCTAGCCCGGGCTTCCTACGAGCAGTACTTC. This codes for CASSQGVLARASYEQYF.

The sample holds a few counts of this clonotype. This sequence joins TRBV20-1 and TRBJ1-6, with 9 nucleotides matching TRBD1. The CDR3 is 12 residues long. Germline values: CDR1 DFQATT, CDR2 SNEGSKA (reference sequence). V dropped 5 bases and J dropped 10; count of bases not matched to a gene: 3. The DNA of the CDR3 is TGCAGTGCTTTACAGGGGGCCTCACCCCTCCACTTT. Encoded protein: CSALQGASPLHF.

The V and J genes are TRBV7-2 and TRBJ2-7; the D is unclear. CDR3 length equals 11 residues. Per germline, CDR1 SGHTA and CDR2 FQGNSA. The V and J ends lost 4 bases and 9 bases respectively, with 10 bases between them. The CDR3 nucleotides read TGTGCCAGCAGCTCGTCCCAGCGGCAGTACTTC. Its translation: CASSSSQRQYF.

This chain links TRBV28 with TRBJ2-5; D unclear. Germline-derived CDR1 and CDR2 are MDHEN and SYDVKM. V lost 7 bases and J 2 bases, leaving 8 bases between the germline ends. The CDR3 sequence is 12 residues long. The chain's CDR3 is CASTSSQETQYF. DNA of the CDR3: TGTGCCAGCACTTCAAGTCAAGAGACCCAGTACTTC.

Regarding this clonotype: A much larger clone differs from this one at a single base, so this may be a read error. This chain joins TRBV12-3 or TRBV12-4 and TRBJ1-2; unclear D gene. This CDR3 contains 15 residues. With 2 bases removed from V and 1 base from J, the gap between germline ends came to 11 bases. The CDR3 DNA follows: TGTGCCAGCAGTTTACTGATAGGCGGTAACTATGGCTACACCTTC. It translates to CASSLLIGGNYGYTF.

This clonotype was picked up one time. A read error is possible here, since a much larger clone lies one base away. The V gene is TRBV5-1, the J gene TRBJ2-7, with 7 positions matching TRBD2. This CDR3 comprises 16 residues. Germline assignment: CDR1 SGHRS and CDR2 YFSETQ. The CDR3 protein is CASSLERGAGAYEHYF. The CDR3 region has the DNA TGCGCCAGCAGCTTGGAGCGGGGAGCGGGCGCATACGAGCATTACTTC. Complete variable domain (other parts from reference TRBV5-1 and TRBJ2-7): KAGVTQTPRYLIKTRGQQVTLSCSPISGHRSVSWYQQTPGQGLQFLFEYFSETQRNKGNFPGRFSGRQFSNSRSEMNVSTLELGDSALYLCASSLERGAGAYEHYFGPGTRLTVT.

CDR3 loop: CASSLTWGGDRGSRRAFF. The CDR3 nucleotides are TGCGCCAGCAGCTTGACGTGGGGAGGCGACCGTGGATCAAGAAGGGCTTTCTTT. The chain carries TRBV5-1 and TRBJ1-1; no definite D call. The V end lost 1 base, the J end lost 11 bases, and 30 bases lay between the germline ends. In germline, CDR1 is SGHRS, CDR2 YFSETQ. The CDR3 length is 18 residues.

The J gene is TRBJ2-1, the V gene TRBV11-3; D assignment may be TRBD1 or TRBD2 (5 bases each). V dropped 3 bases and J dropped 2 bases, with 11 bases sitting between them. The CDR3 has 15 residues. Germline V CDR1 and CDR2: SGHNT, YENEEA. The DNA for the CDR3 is TGTGCCAGCAGCTTTGGGACCCCGGCCTACAATGAGCAGTTCTTC. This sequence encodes CASSFGTPAYNEQFF.

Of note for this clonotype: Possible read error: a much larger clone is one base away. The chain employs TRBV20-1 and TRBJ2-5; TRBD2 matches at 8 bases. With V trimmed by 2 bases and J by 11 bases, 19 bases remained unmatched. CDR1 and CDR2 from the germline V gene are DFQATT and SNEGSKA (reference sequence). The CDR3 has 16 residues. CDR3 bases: TGCAGTGCTAGACCTGCCGGGACTAGTAGATTTAATGAGCAGTACTTC. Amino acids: CSARPAGTSRFNEQYF.

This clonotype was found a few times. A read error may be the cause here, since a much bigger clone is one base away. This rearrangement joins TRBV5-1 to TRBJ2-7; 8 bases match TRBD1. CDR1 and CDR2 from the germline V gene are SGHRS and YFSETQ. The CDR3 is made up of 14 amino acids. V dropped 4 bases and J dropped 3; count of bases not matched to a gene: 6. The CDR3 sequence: CASSVDRDFYEQYF. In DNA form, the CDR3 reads TGCGCCAGCAGCGTGGACAGGGATTTCTACGAGCAGTACTTC.

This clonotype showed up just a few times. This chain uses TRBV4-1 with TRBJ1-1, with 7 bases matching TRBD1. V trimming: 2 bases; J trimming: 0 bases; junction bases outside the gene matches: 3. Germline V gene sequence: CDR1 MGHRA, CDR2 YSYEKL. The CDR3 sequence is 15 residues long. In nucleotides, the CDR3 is TGCGCCAGCAGCCAAACGACAGGGATGAACACTGAAGCTTTCTTT. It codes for CASSQTTGMNTEAFF.

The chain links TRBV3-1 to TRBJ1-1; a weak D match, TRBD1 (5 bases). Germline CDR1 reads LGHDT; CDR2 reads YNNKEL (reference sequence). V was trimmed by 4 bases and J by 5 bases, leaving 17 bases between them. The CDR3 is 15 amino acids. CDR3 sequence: CASSPPSTGWTEAFF. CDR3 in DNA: TGTGCCAGCAGCCCCCCTAGCACAGGCTGGACTGAAGCTTTCTTT.

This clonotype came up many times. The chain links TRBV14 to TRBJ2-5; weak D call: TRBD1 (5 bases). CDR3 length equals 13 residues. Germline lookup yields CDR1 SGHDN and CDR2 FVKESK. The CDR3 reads CLGRDWGQETQYF. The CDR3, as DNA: TGTCTCGGCAGGGATTGGGGACAAGAGACCCAGTACTTC.

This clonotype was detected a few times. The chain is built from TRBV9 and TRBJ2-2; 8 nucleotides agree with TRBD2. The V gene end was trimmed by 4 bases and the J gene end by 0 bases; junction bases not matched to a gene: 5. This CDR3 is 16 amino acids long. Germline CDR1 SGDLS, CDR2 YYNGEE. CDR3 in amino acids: CASSLLADSNTGELFF. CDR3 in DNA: TGTGCCAGCAGCTTACTAGCGGACTCGAACACCGGGGAGCTGTTTTTT.

The CDR3 protein is CASSQALQRNEKLFF. The CDR3 nucleotides read TGTGCCAGCAGCCAAGCTCTACAGAGAAATGAAAAACTGTTTTTT. This chain uses TRBV3-1 with TRBJ1-4; no definite D call. This CDR3 is 15 amino acids long. Trimming shortened V by 1 base and J by 5 bases, and 11 bases separated the two germline ends. CDR1 is LGHDT and CDR2 is YNNKEL in the germline V gene (reference sequence).

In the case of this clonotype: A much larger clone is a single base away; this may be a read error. The CDR3 coding sequence is TGCGCCAGCAGCTCAGCGGGAGGAGCCTACAGTGAGCAGTTCTTC. Translation: CASSSAGGAYSEQFF. The chain employs TRBV5-1 and TRBJ2-1, with TRBD2 matching over 9 bases. CDR3 size: 15 residues. CDR1 is SGHRS, CDR2 YFSETQ, per germline.

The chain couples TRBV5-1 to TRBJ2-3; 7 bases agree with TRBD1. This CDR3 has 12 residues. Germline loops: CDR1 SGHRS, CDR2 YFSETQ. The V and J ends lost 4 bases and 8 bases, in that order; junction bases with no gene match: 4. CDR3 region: CASSPPGGTQYF. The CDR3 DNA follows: TGCGCCAGCAGCCCCCCAGGGGGTACGCAGTATTTT.

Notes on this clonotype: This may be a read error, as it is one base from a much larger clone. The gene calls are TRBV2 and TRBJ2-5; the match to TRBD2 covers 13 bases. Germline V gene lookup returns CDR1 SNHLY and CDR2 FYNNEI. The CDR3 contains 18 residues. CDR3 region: CASSLTSGGGWVGETRYF. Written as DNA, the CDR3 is TGTGCCAGCAGTTTAACTAGCGGGGGGGGTTGGGTTGGAGAGACCCGGTACTTC.

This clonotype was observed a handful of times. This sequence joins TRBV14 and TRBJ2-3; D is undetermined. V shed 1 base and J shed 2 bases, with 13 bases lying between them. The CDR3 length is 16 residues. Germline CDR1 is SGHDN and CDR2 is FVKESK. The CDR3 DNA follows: TGTGCCAGCAGCCAAGTTTTTGGATCTCTCACAGATACGCAGTATTTT. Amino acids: CASSQVFGSLTDTQYF.

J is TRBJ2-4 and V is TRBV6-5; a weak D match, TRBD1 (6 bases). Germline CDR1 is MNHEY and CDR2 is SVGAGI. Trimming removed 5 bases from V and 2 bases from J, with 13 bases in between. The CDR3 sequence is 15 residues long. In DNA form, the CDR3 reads TGTGCCAGCAGTCCACTCAGGGGACCCAAAAACATTCAGTACTTC. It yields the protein CASSPLRGPKNIQYF.

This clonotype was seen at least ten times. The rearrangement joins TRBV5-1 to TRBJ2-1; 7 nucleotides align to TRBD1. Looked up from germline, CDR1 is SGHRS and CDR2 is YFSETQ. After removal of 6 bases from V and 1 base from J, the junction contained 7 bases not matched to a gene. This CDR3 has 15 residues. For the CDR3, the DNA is TGCGCCAGCAACCTTCCGGGACAGTCCTACAATGAGCAGTTCTTC. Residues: CASNLPGQSYNEQFF.

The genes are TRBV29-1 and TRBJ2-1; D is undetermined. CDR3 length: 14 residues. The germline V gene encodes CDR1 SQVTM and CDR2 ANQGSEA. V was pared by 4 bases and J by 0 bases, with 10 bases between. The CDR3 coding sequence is TGCAGCGTTGGTAAGGAAAGCTCCTACAATGAGCAGTTCTTC. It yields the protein CSVGKESSYNEQFF.

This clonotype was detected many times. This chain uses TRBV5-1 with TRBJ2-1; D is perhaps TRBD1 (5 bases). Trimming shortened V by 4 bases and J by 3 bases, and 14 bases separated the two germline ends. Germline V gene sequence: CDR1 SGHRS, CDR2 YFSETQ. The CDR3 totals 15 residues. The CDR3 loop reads CASSPFSGIYNEQFF. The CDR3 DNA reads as TGCGCCAGCAGCCCCTTTTCAGGGATCTACAATGAGCAGTTCTTC.

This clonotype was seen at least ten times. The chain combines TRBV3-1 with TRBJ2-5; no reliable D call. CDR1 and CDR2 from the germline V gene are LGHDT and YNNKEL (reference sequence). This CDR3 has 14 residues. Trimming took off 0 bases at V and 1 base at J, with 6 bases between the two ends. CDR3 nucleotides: TGTGCCAGCAGCCAAGATGGTGGCCAAGAGACCCAGTACTTC. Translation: CASSQDGGQETQYF.

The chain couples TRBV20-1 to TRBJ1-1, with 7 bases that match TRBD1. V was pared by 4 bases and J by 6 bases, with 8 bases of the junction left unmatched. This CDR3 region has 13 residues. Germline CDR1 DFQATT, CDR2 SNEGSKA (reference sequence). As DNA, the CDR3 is TGCAGTGCTACCCCAGGAGGGGGCGCTGAAGCTTTCTTT. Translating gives CSATPGGGAEAFF.

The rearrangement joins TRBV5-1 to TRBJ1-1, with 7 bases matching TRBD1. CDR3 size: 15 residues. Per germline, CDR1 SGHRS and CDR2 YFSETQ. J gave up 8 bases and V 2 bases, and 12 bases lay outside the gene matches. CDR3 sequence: CASSFVGDKQGEAFF. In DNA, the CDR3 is TGCGCCAGCAGCTTCGTGGGGGACAAACAGGGGGAAGCTTTCTTT.

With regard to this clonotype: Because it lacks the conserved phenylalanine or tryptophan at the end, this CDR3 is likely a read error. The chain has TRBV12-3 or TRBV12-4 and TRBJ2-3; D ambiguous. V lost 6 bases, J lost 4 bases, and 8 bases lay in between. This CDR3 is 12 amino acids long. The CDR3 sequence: CASRPRADTQYS. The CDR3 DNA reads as TGTGCCAGCAGACCTAGAGCAGATACGCAGTATTCT.